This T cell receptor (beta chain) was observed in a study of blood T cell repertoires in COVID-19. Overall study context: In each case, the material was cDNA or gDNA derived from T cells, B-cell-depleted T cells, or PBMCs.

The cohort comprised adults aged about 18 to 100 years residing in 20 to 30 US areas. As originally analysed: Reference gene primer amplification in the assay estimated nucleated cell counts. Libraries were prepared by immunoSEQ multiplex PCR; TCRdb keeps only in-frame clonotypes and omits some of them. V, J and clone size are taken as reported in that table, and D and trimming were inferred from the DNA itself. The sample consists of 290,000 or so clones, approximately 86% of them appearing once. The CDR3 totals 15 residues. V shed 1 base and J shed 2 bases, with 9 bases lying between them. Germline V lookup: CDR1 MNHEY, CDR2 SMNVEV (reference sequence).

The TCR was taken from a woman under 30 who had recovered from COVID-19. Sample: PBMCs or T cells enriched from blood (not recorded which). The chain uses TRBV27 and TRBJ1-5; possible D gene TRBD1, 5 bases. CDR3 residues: CASSLFGRGNQPQHF. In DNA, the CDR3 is TGTGCCAGCAGTTTATTTGGCAGGGGCAATCAGCCCCAGCATTTT.